This TCR beta chain was profiled in a study of early T cells in non-severe SARS-CoV-2 infection. V lost 2 bases and J 6 bases, leaving 10 bases between the germline ends. The CDR3 contains 14 residues. TCRdb re-derived calls from the 5' RACE reads in MiXCR, one entry per CDR3 protein. The sample carries approximately 100,000 distinct CDR3 sequences, approximately 11% recorded once. Whole-study findings and limits: Private and CD4 specificities were missed by VDJdb matching, skewed to anti-spike CD8.

A word on this clonotype: Its antigen is currently unknown.

Sequenced: whole blood. The receptor was isolated from an adult who was a healthcare worker with PCR-confirmed SARS-CoV-2 infection or an uninfected control (not recorded which). The rearrangement uses TRBV12-3 or TRBV12-4 and TRBJ2-2; D may be TRBD1 or TRBD2 (5 bases each). This CDR3 reads CASSLRGAAGELFF. The CDR3 bases are TGTGCCAGCAGTTTAAGAGGGGCTGCCGGGGAGCTGTTTTTT.